This T cell receptor beta chain was documented in a study of Graves' ophthalmopathy and Graves' hyperthyroidism. Amplification of the TCR beta CDR3 regions used RNA transcripts (as template). The authors performed first-round RT-PCR with HTBI primers and then a second-round multiplex PCR. TCRdb called the multiplex PCR reads again in MiXCR, with one record for every CDR3 protein. The sample yields 500,000 to 800,000 distinct CDR3 sequences, about 41% seen once. The V gene's germline CDR1 is SQVTM and CDR2 ANQGSEA. V lost 0 bases and J 4 bases, leaving 15 bases between the germline ends. There are 16 residues in the CDR3. This clonotype has a count of ten or more.

The sequencing input was peripheral blood. The J gene is TRBJ2-2, the V gene TRBV29-1; the D is unclear. This TCR was sampled from an adult man with Graves' ophthalmopathy. The CDR3 DNA follows: TGCAGCGTTGAAGAACGTATCGGCCGTCCCACCGGGGAGCTGTTTTTT. Translated, it gives CSVEERIGRPTGELFF.